The present T cell receptor beta chain was sequenced within a study of blood T cell repertoires in COVID-19. Overall study: T cells, B-cell-depleted T cells, or PBMCs supplied cDNA or gDNA.

Seattle patient enrollment occurred during active infection, with longitudinal follow-up thereafter. Original data processing: Cell counts per sample came from amplifying reference gene primers. Profiling relied on immunoSEQ multiplex PCR, and the TCRdb table lists in-frame clones only, not all of them. Clonal size and the V and J genes are those of that table, whereas D and trimming came from the DNA. The sample lists fewer than 300,000 clones; around 84% were seen once. Germline values: CDR1 SGHVS, CDR2 FNYEAQ. V was pared by 5 bases and J by 2 bases, with 12 bases between. The CDR3 length is 14 residues.

V and J are TRBV7-6 and TRBJ1-1, with D possibly TRBD1 on 6 matching bases. The receptor's source is a man between 45 and 60 years old with COVID-19, enrolled during active disease. Sample: peripheral blood. This CDR3 reads CASSLSGTNTEAFF. Written as DNA, the CDR3 is TGTGCCAGCAGCCTCTCAGGGACAAACACTGAAGCTTTCTTT. Filled out from reference TRBV7-6 and TRBJ1-1, the complete variable domain reads GAGVSQSPRYKVTKRGQDVALRCDPISGHVSLYWYRQALGQGPEFLTYFNYEAQQDKSGLPNDRFSAERPEGSISTLTIQRTEQRDSAMYRCASSLSGTNTEAFFGQGTRLTVV.